The source of this TCR beta chain is a study of siplizumab effects on memory and regulatory T cells. CDR3 size: 14 residues. V was pared by 3 bases and J by 7 bases, with 13 bases between. CDR1 is SGDLS, CDR2 YYNGEE, per germline. Notes on the study in general: Researchers did not confirm the suppressive function of proliferating Tregs from siplizumab cultures. Contribution to the alloresponse seemed major for naive T cells, which also seemed more diverse than memory cells. A naive or memory phenotype could not be assigned to roughly 80-96% of the proliferating CD4+ or CD8+ clones.

With respect to this clone: Its target is not known.

Sequencing used immunoSEQ multiplex PCR; TCRdb keeps in-frame clones, though not all of them. The sample contains approximately 100,000 clones, 85% to 95% of which appear only once. This TCR was sampled from a human donor in good health. The sequencing sample was made of Tregs sorted from blood. The genes are TRBV9 and TRBJ1-4, with D hard to call. CDR3 in amino acids: CASSGRAVAEKLFF. Here the CDR3 DNA reads TGTGCCAGCAGCGGTAGGGCGGTGGCTGAAAAACTGTTTTTT.